Each of the 27 T cell receptor beta chains below was sequenced from the same sample in a study of beta chain features in type 1 diabetes. Whole-study findings and limits: All four CD4+ subsets from Type 1 diabetes patients carried moderately but significantly shorter TCRB CDR3s.

Their cognate antigens are unknown. TCRB transcripts that were expressed got sequenced, as all of the isolated RNA had been reverse transcribed. Here immunoSEQ multiplex PCR was the method, and the copy in TCRdb shows in-frame clones only, minus some. The sample lists approximately 140,000 clones, around 10% seen once, with approximately 0.7% in the top ten. The sequenced material came from central memory CD4+ T cells from blood. These TCRs come from a man aged 25-45 years with type 1 diabetes.

This clone was detected only a few times. The rearrangement links TRBV7-2 to TRBJ1-2; 7 bases fit TRBD1. This CDR3 is built from 16 residues. The germline V gene has CDR1 SGHTA and CDR2 FQGNSA. J was trimmed by 0 bases and V by 4 bases; bases with no gene match: 8. The CDR3 loop reads CASSSRGAASNYGYTF. The CDR3, as DNA: TGTGCCAGCAGCTCCAGGGGGGCCGCCTCTAACTATGGCTACACCTTC.

This clone was observed many times. The chain recombines TRBV2 with TRBJ2-7; 8 nucleotides match TRBD1. The germline CDR1 and CDR2 sequences are SNHLY and FYNNEI. V gave up 6 bases and J gave up 5 bases; unmatched junction bases: 9. The CDR3 runs to 14 residues. The CDR3 DNA reads TGTGCCAGCAGGGAGGACAGGGTATTGAACGAGCAGTACTTC. This encodes CASREDRVLNEQYF.

The chain couples TRBV6-6 to TRBJ2-3; 9 bases fit TRBD2. With 6 bases clipped from V and 2 bases from J, the junction kept 6 bases outside the gene matches. CDR3 length equals 15 residues. In germline, CDR1 is MNHNY, CDR2 SVGAGI (reference sequence). The CDR3 region is CASRDSGGPTDTQYF. CDR3 nucleotide sequence: TGTGCCAGCAGGGATAGCGGGGGTCCCACAGATACGCAGTATTTT.

There are a few counts of this clone. V usage is TRBV28 and J usage is TRBJ2-1; D call uncertain. Germline loops: CDR1 MDHEN, CDR2 SYDVKM. This CDR3 spans 11 amino acids. Trimming pared 6 bases from V and 3 bases from J, leaving 3 bases between. CDR3 sequence (DNA): TGTGCCAGCAGGCGCTACAATGAGCAGTTCTTC. Its translation is CASRRYNEQFF. Using reference TRBV28 and TRBJ2-1 for the parts outside the CDR3, the full variable domain is DVKVTQSSRYLVKRTGEKVFLECVQDMDHENMFWYRQDPGLGLRLIYFSYDVKMKEKGDIPEGYSVSREKKERFSLILESASTNQTSMYLCASRRYNEQFFGPGTRLTVL.

CDR3 sequence reads: CASSVGRGDRGVDEQFF. DNA for the CDR3: TGTGCCAGCAGCGTAGGGAGGGGTGACAGAGGAGTGGATGAGCAGTTCTTC. V and J are TRBV9 and TRBJ2-1, with D possibly being TRBD2 (6 bases). Per germline, CDR1 SGDLS and CDR2 YYNGEE. This CDR3 spans 17 amino acids. V was pared by 0 bases and J by 8 bases, with 21 bases between.

This clone has just a few counts. The chain recombines TRBV2 with TRBJ2-5; D is unclear. The CDR3 is made up of 14 amino acids. The germline V and J ends were trimmed by 2 bases and 7 bases, with 14 bases remaining between them. CDR1 is SNHLY and CDR2 is FYNNEI in the germline V gene. CDR3 region: CASSEIESLVTQYF. The CDR3 DNA follows: TGTGCCAGCAGTGAAATAGAATCGCTGGTGACCCAGTACTTC. The variable domain in full, with the rest retrieved from reference TRBV2 and TRBJ2-5, is EPEVTQTPSHQVTQMGQEVILRCVPISNHLYFYWYRQILGQKVEFLVSFYNNEISEKSEIFDDQFSVERPDGSNFTLKIRSTKLEDSAMYFCASSEIESLVTQYFGPGTRLLVL.

This clone was counted between two and nine times. The chain links TRBV30 to TRBJ1-5; no definite D call. The CDR3 loop spans 13 amino acids. Looked up from germline, CDR1 is GTSNPN and CDR2 is SVGIG (reference sequence). V was clipped by 2 bases and J by 8 bases, with 13 bases between them. The CDR3 protein is CAWSNQAVEPQHF. The CDR3 bases are TGTGCCTGGAGTAATCAGGCAGTGGAGCCCCAGCATTTT.

V and J are TRBV5-1 and TRBJ2-1, with unresolved D. The CDR3 totals 11 residues. V lost 4 bases to trimming and J lost 9 bases, with 8 bases between them. Germline loops: CDR1 SGHRS, CDR2 YFSETQ. The CDR3 sequence: CASSARGEQFF. The CDR3, as DNA: TGCGCCAGCAGCGCTAGAGGTGAGCAGTTCTTC.

CDR3 DNA: TGCGCCAGCAGCCAAGAACCTAGCGGAGAGACCCAGTACTTC. Amino acid sequence: CASSQEPSGETQYF. The V and J genes are TRBV4-1 and TRBJ2-5; 7 bases are a match to TRBD2. V was pared by 0 bases and J by 4 bases, with 2 bases of the junction left unmatched. The CDR3 sequence is 14 residues long. CDR1 is MGHRA, CDR2 YSYEKL, per germline.

V usage is TRBV7-2 and J usage is TRBJ1-5; TRBD1 might be the D (5 bases). Germline values: CDR1 SGHTA, CDR2 FQGNSA. The CDR3 spans 13 residues. Trimming shortened V by 1 base and J by 10 bases, and 11 bases separated the two germline ends. CDR3 sequence (DNA): TGTGCCAGCAGCTTAGTTCTTAGGGGACCCCAGCATTTT. Its translation is CASSLVLRGPQHF.

The chain combines TRBV4-2 with TRBJ2-2; TRBD2 matches at 11 bases. Germline V lookup: CDR1 LGHNA, CDR2 YNFKEQ. The V segment lost 4 bases and the J segment 6 bases; nucleotides outside the gene matches: 4. The CDR3 contains 15 residues. Written as DNA, the CDR3 is TGTGCCAGCAGCCTTAGGACTAGCGGGTCCGGGGAGCTGTTTTTT. It translates to CASSLRTSGSGELFF.

The rearrangement links TRBV4-3 to TRBJ2-1; D gene ambiguous. Germline V gene data show CDR1 as LGHNA and CDR2 as YSLEER. The V gene lost 1 base and the J gene lost 0 bases, with 10 bases spanning the gap. This CDR3 is 16 amino acids long. The CDR3 loop reads CASSQVLTSSYNEQFF. The CDR3 coding sequence is TGCGCCAGCAGCCAAGTGCTCACCAGCTCCTACAATGAGCAGTTCTTC.

This clone was picked up a small number of times. The CDR3 DNA reads as TGTGCCAGCAGCCCGCGGGGGGCTAATGAAAAACTGTTTTTT. Translated, it gives CASSPRGANEKLFF. The chain joins TRBV7-2 to TRBJ1-4; perhaps TRBD1 as D (5 bases). The germline V gene has CDR1 SGHTA and CDR2 FQGNSA. CDR3 size: 14 residues. V gave up 5 bases and J gave up 3 bases, with 10 bases separating them.

The CDR3 sequence: CATSRTGGAGTQYF. In nucleotides, the CDR3 is TGTGCCACCAGCAGGACAGGGGGCGCGGGGACCCAGTACTTC. This chain links TRBV15 with TRBJ2-5; TRBD1 matches 10 bases. The CDR3 runs to 14 residues. CDR1 is LNHNV and CDR2 is YYDKDF in the germline V gene (reference sequence). V lost 3 bases and J lost 7; bases outside the gene matches: 5.

This clone has only a few counts. The V gene is TRBV20-1, the J gene TRBJ1-2; D is ambiguous. The CDR3 loop spans 10 amino acids. V lost 6 bases and J 2 bases, leaving 4 bases between the germline ends. CDR1 is DFQATT, CDR2 SNEGSKA, per germline (reference sequence). The CDR3 nucleotides read TGCAGTGCAGAGAACTATGGCTACACCTTC. Its protein product is CSAENYGYTF.

This clone was seen only a few times. V gene TRBV19 combines with J gene TRBJ2-1, with D possibly matching TRBD1 (7 bases). This CDR3 contains 12 residues. CDR1 and CDR2 from the germline V gene are LNHDA and SQIVND (reference sequence). Trimming removed 9 bases from V and 7 bases from J, with 13 bases in between. The CDR3 region has the DNA TGTGCCAGCAAGGGGGCGGGGAATGAGCAGTTCTTC. This codes for CASKGAGNEQFF.

This clone was picked up a small number of times. This rearrangement joins TRBV6-1 to TRBJ2-1; perhaps TRBD1 as D (6 bases). This CDR3 spans 13 amino acids. Germline V gene lookup returns CDR1 MNHNS and CDR2 SASEGT. The germline V and J ends were trimmed by 7 bases and 10 bases, with 17 bases remaining between them. The CDR3: CASTTQGVGEQFF. The CDR3 DNA reads as TGTGCCAGCACCACACAGGGTGTAGGGGAGCAGTTCTTC.

The sample holds a few counts of this clone. The chain couples TRBV19 to TRBJ1-6, with a tentative D call TRBD1 (5 bases). This CDR3 has 16 amino acids. Germline-derived CDR1 and CDR2 are LNHDA and SQIVND (reference sequence). Between the trimmed V and J ends, which lost 3 bases and 4 bases, there was a span of 13 bases. The CDR3 spells CASSMGSRGYNSPLHF. CDR3 bases: TGTGCCAGTAGTATGGGATCGCGGGGGTATAATTCACCCCTCCACTTT.

This clone was observed a few times. The rearrangement uses TRBV5-1 and TRBJ2-1, with 8 positions matching TRBD2. Germline V gene data show CDR1 as SGHRS and CDR2 as YFSETQ. J was trimmed by 8 bases and V by 4 bases; bases with no gene match: 8. This CDR3 has 14 residues. This chain's CDR3 is CASSPTSVGDEQFF. The CDR3 DNA follows: TGCGCCAGCAGCCCGACTAGCGTAGGCGATGAGCAGTTCTTC.

V usage is TRBV14 and J usage is TRBJ2-3, with no clear D. The length of the CDR3 is 14 residues. Trimming removed 1 base from V and 4 bases from J, with 9 bases in between. The V gene's germline CDR1 is SGHDN and CDR2 FVKESK. CDR3 DNA sequence: TGTGCCAGCAGCCAAGGACTGCCGCCAGATACGCAGTATTTT. It yields the protein CASSQGLPPDTQYF.

This clone showed up just a few times. V and J are TRBV18 and TRBJ1-6; 7 bases are shared with TRBD1. CDR1 is KGHSH, CDR2 LQKENI, per germline. The trim removed 6 bases at V and 9 bases at J, leaving 11 bases unmatched. This CDR3 has 15 amino acids. CDR3 coding DNA: TGTGCCAGCTCCCTCCCGAAGGGGGCAGGTTCACCCCTCCACTTT. This encodes CASSLPKGAGSPLHF.

V and J are TRBV5-1 and TRBJ1-1; TRBD1 agrees at 12 bases. Trimming at V came to 0 bases and at J to 2 bases, leaving 2 bases not matched to a gene. CDR1 and CDR2 (germline): SGHRS, YFSETQ. The CDR3 covers 16 residues. The CDR3 DNA reads TGCGCCAGCAGCTTGGGGGACAGGGGGCCAAACACTGAAGCTTTCTTT. Amino acid sequence: CASSLGDRGPNTEAFF.

This rearrangement joins TRBV9 to TRBJ2-7, with 10 bases lining up with TRBD2. The V gene end was trimmed by 0 bases and the J gene end by 2 bases; junction bases not matched to a gene: 2. The CDR3 sequence is 15 residues long. Germline CDR1 SGDLS, CDR2 YYNGEE. The CDR3 bases are TGTGCCAGCAGCGTAGCAAGCGGGGGGGCCTACGAGCAGTACTTC. Translating it yields CASSVASGGAYEQYF.

This clone was detected a few times. J is TRBJ2-3 and V is TRBV7-2; 9 bases are shared with TRBD1. The CDR3 runs to 16 residues. After removal of 5 bases from V and 0 bases from J, the junction contained 6 bases not matched to a gene. Germline V gene sequence: CDR1 SGHTA, CDR2 FQGNSA. CDR3 amino acids: CASSLRQGGSTDTQYF. The CDR3 DNA reads TGTGCCAGCAGCCTCCGACAGGGGGGCAGCACAGATACGCAGTATTTT. The full variable domain, with the rest looked up from reference TRBV7-2 and TRBJ2-3, is GAGVSQSPSNKVTEKGKDVELRCDPISGHTALYWYRQSLGQGLEFLIYFQGNSAPDKSGLPSDRFSAERTGGSVSTLTIQRTQQEDSAVYLCASSLRQGGSTDTQYFGPGTRLTVL.

A few counts support this clone. The chain joins TRBV5-1 to TRBJ2-3, with unresolved D. V lost 0 bases to trimming and J lost 2 bases, with 7 bases between them. The CDR3 spans 14 residues. The germline V gene has CDR1 SGHRS and CDR2 YFSETQ. This CDR3 is CASSLELSTDTQYF. The CDR3, as DNA: TGCGCCAGCAGCTTGGAACTTTCCACAGATACGCAGTATTTT. The entire variable domain, with the rest obtained from reference TRBV5-1 and TRBJ2-3, is as follows: KAGVTQTPRYLIKTRGQQVTLSCSPISGHRSVSWYQQTPGQGLQFLFEYFSETQRNKGNFPGRFSGRQFSNSRSEMNVSTLELGDSALYLCASSLELSTDTQYFGPGTRLTVL.

The rearrangement joins TRBV5-1 to TRBJ2-1; maybe TRBD1 (6 bases). This CDR3 is built from 15 residues. The V end was cut by 0 bases, the J end by 7 bases, with 14 bases between. Looked up from germline, CDR1 is SGHRS and CDR2 is YFSETQ. The CDR3 loop is CASSLVVTGTNEQFF. The CDR3 DNA reads TGCGCCAGCAGCTTGGTTGTCACAGGGACGAATGAGCAGTTCTTC. The full variable domain, rest sourced from reference TRBV5-1 and TRBJ2-1, is KAGVTQTPRYLIKTRGQQVTLSCSPISGHRSVSWYQQTPGQGLQFLFEYFSETQRNKGNFPGRFSGRQFSNSRSEMNVSTLELGDSALYLCASSLVVTGTNEQFFGPGTRLTVL.

This clone has only a few counts. The gene calls are TRBV28 and TRBJ2-7, with 8 bases lining up with TRBD1. CDR1 and CDR2 from the germline V gene are MDHEN and SYDVKM. CDR3 length equals 14 residues. Trimming cost V 2 bases and J 7 bases; bases outside gene matches: 7. The CDR3 sequence: CASSLVQGAGEQYF. The CDR3, as DNA: TGTGCCAGCAGTTTAGTTCAGGGGGCTGGAGAGCAGTACTTC.